The clone carrying this T cell receptor beta chain was seen more than once but under ten times. Its antigen is currently unknown. V was cut by 0 bases and J by 0 bases, with 15 bases left in between. The CDR3 sequence is 17 residues long. Germline CDR1 is SGDLS and CDR2 is YYNGEE. These data belong to a study of response to subunit inactivated influenza vaccine. The study's findings and limits: Authors suggested few new T cells are recruited by each seasonal influenza vaccination.

One entry per CDR3 protein results from TCRdb running MiXCR on the RT-PCR reads. The sample has 490,000 or so distinct CDR3 sequences, approximately 7.7% seen once. This TCR came from a man between 45 and 75 years old who received an inactivated influenza vaccine. Sequencing used PBMCs from blood, obtained less than 30 months after vaccination. The chain has TRBV9 and TRBJ1-1; the D is unclear. The CDR3 nucleotides read TGTGCCAGCAGCGTAGCTCTGGCAGGATACATGAACACTGAAGCTTTCTTT. Its protein is CASSVALAGYMNTEAFF.